This T cell receptor beta chain was recorded in a study of STAT5B mutations in CD4+ large granular lymphocyte leukemia. Assay: immunoSEQ multiplex PCR; the TCRdb copy retains only in-frame clones and omits some. This repertoire shows around 35,000 clones, roughly four fifths found once; its top ten account for roughly 0.29%. Note on this clone: Its antigen is unidentified.

Germline assignment: CDR1 LNHDA and CDR2 SQIVND (reference sequence). This CDR3 spans 12 amino acids. V gave up 3 bases and J gave up 6 bases; unmatched junction bases: 2. General study points: Higher CD4+ than CD8+ T-LGLL clonality might reflect small sample size.

Sequencing input: CD4+ T cells from blood buffy coats. The sequence derives from a human donor in good health. The chain uses TRBV19 and TRBJ2-7; 7 nucleotides align to TRBD1. CDR3 DNA: TGTGCCAGTAGTATCGAGGGGGCCGAGCAGTACTTC. The encoded protein is CASSIEGAEQYF. The full variable domain, completed using reference TRBV19 and TRBJ2-7, is DGGITQSPKYLFRKEGQNVTLSCEQNLNHDAMYWYRQDPGQGLRLIYYSQIVNDFQKGDIAEGYSVSREKKESFPLTVTSAQKNPTAFYLCASSIEGAEQYFGPGTRLTVT.